The clone carrying this T cell receptor (beta chain) was recorded only once. Using immunoSEQ multiplex PCR, the repertoire was profiled, and TCRdb retains in-frame clones only, with some absent. The repertoire holds some 320,000 clones, with approximately 88% as singletons. The sample comes from a study of blood T cell repertoires in COVID-19. The wider study: From the United States, Italy and Spain came samples of acute and convalescent COVID-19. From T cells, B-cell-depleted T cells, or PBMCs came the material, which was cDNA or gDNA.

The CDR3 runs to 16 residues. V was shortened by 4 bases and J by 6 bases, with 18 bases between the two germline ends. CDR1 is LGHDT, CDR2 YNNKEL, per germline (reference sequence). This clonotype originated in a woman aged 30 to 39 who had recovered from COVID-19. The chain has TRBV3-1 (or the pseudogene TRBV3-2) and TRBJ2-2, with D tentatively TRBD2 (6 bases). Sequencing input: peripheral blood. This CDR3 reads CASSRLSGTEAGELFF. The CDR3 DNA sequence: TGTGCCAGCAGCCGTCTTTCCGGGACTGAGGCCGGGGAGCTGTTTTTT.